Included here is one T cell receptor (beta chain) sequence, with context. The CDR3 contains 15 residues. V dropped 1 base and J dropped 4 bases, with 13 bases sitting between them. Germline loops: CDR1 MNHEY, CDR2 SVGAGI. The record originates from a study of cytomegalovirus exposure and HLA in healthy donors. PCR employed 60 Vbeta and 13 Jbeta primers. Produced via immunoSEQ multiplex PCR; TCRdb's table is partial and in-frame only. The repertoire holds some 150,000 clones, with around 79% as singletons. The TCR originated in a human donor in good health. The genes are TRBV6-5 and TRBJ1-2; D gene unclear. Sequencing was performed on PBMCs. Here the CDR3 reads CASSYLQGGGYGYTF. CDR3 bases: TGTGCCAGCAGTTACTTGCAAGGCGGTGGCTATGGCTACACCTTC.